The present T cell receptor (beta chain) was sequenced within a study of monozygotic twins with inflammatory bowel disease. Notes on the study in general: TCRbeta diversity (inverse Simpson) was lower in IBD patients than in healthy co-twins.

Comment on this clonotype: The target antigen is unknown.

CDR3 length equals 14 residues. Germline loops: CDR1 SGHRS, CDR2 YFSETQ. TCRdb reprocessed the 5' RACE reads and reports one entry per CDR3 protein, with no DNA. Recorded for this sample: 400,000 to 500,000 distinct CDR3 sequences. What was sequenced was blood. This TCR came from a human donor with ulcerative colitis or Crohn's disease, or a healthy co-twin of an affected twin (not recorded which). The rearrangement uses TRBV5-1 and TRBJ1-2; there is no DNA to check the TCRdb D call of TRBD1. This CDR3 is CASSSGQTNYGYTF.